These 14 T cell receptor beta chains originate from one sample sequenced in a study of T cells in localized non-small cell lung cancer. Only in-frame clones appear in the TCRdb table, and some are missing; sequencing was by immunoSEQ multiplex PCR. This sample has around 26,000 clones, with about nine tenths found just once. This specimen was peripheral blood mononuclear cells, taken before any cancer treatment. The receptors derive from a woman aged 35 to 75 with stage III lung adenocarcinoma.

The chain has TRBV7-9 and TRBJ1-6, with 7 bases that match TRBD1. The CDR3 totals 15 residues. V dropped 5 bases and J dropped 6; count of bases not matched to a gene: 7. Germline values: CDR1 SEHNR, CDR2 FQNEAQ (reference sequence). The chain's CDR3 is CASSQQGQSNSPLHF. The CDR3 nucleotides read TGTGCCAGCAGCCAGCAGGGACAGTCTAATTCACCCCTCCACTTT.

The chain uses TRBV6-1 and TRBJ2-7, with 7 bases fitting TRBD2. Germline V gene sequence: CDR1 MNHNS, CDR2 SASEGT. Germline trimming cut 0 bases from V and 4 bases from J; bases unmatched to any gene: 6. The CDR3 is 15 residues long. CDR3 sequence: CASSEAGGVKYEQYF. The CDR3 coding sequence is TGTGCCAGCAGTGAAGCGGGGGGGGTCAAGTACGAGCAGTACTTC.

The rearrangement joins TRBV7-2 to TRBJ1-2, with unresolved D. The V and J ends lost 4 bases and 1 base respectively, with 13 bases between them. This CDR3 contains 15 residues. Germline assignment: CDR1 SGHTA and CDR2 FQGNSA. The CDR3 DNA reads as TGTGCCAGCAGCTCCGGCCTCGTGGGTAACTATGGCTACACCTTC. It translates to CASSSGLVGNYGYTF.

The chain has TRBV18 and TRBJ1-2, with TRBD1 matching 7 bases. Germline V lookup: CDR1 KGHSH, CDR2 LQKENI. Losses at the gene ends were 2 bases for V and 2 bases for J; bases not matched to a gene: 2. The CDR3 contains 14 residues. The CDR3 coding sequence is TGTGCCAGCTCACCAGACAGGGCGAACTATGGCTACACCTTC. Its translation: CASSPDRANYGYTF.

Turning to this clone: It is unclear where the CDR3 begins or ends on the DNA, so no DNA is shown, and the CDR3 is as TCRdb lists it. The CDR3 loop reads CASSFGTGAQVMFF. The V call is TRBV11-2, the J call TRBJ1-4; the DNA was not used to check the table's D call, TRBD1. Inclusive of both ends, the CDR3 amounts to 14 amino acids. Germline V gene data show CDR1 as SGHAT and CDR2 as FQNNGV.

V and J are TRBV18 and TRBJ1-1; 7 bases fit TRBD1. Per germline, CDR1 KGHSH and CDR2 LQKENI. The junction had 1 base not matched to a gene; V was cut back by 4 bases and J by 5 bases. The CDR3 runs 12 residues. The CDR3 DNA is TGTGCCAGCTCACTACAGGGGACTGAAGCTTTCTTT. As protein: CASSLQGTEAFF.

The rearrangement joins TRBV19 to TRBJ1-1; D is uncertain. V lost 8 bases and J 0 bases, leaving 13 bases between the germline ends. Germline V gene data show CDR1 as LNHDA and CDR2 as SQIVND (reference sequence). The CDR3 length is 14 residues. The CDR3 spells CASPLGPLNTEAFF. The CDR3 coding sequence is TGTGCCAGTCCCTTAGGGCCTCTGAACACTGAAGCTTTCTTT.

The chain carries TRBV5-1 and TRBJ2-5, with D possibly called TRBD1 or TRBD2 (5 bases each). V lost 3 bases to trimming and J lost 1 base, with 16 bases between them. Germline V lookup: CDR1 SGHRS, CDR2 YFSETQ. This CDR3 has 16 amino acids. The CDR3 DNA reads as TGCGCCAGCAGCTGGACCTCGGGACCGAGCCAAGAGACCCAGTACTTC. As protein: CASSWTSGPSQETQYF.

The chain couples TRBV2 to TRBJ2-1; 9 bases are shared with TRBD2. V was pared by 4 bases and J by 12 bases, with 10 bases of the junction left unmatched. The CDR3 sequence is 14 residues long. Germline V gene lookup returns CDR1 SNHLY and CDR2 FYNNEI. CDR3 nucleotide sequence: TGTGCCAGCAGTGCGGGACTAGCTACCGGGGGGCAGTTCTTC. This translates into CASSAGLATGGQFF.

The V call is TRBV7-9, the J call TRBJ2-7; TRBD1 is a possible D gene (6 bases). Germline CDR1 SEHNR, CDR2 FQNEAQ (reference sequence). The CDR3 spans 16 residues. Trimming stripped 5 bases from V and 0 bases from J, with 17 bases between. The CDR3 reads CASSRPWVQGSYEQYF. The CDR3 DNA reads as TGTGCCAGCAGCAGACCCTGGGTACAGGGCTCCTACGAGCAGTACTTC.

About this clone: A read error may account for a junction end that differs from germline. The rearrangement links TRBV15 to TRBJ2-4; D unresolved. Germline CDR1 LNHNV, CDR2 YYDKDF (reference sequence). The CDR3 is 11 amino acids. For the CDR3, the DNA is TGTGCCACCAGCAGAGATTTAGACTTTCACTTC. This gives the protein CATSRDLDFHF.

This clone has a single count. V usage is TRBV25-1 and J usage is TRBJ2-1; D call uncertain. The CDR3 contains 13 residues. Deletions cut 2 bases from V and 10 bases from J, with 12 bases between. CDR1 MGHDK and CDR2 SYGVNS come from the germline V gene. CDR3 in DNA: TGTGCCAGCAGTGAAGAGACGGGCCTCGAGCAGTTCTTC. Translated, it gives CASSEETGLEQFF.

J is TRBJ2-7 and V is TRBV7-9; D may match TRBD1 or TRBD2 (6 bases each). Trimming stripped 5 bases from V and 3 bases from J, with 23 bases between. Germline lookup yields CDR1 SEHNR and CDR2 FQNEAQ (reference sequence). The CDR3 totals 17 residues. CDR3 sequence reads: CASSQDSAFRGHYEQYF. CDR3 DNA: TGTGCCAGCAGCCAAGACTCGGCGTTCCGGGGGCACTACGAGCAGTACTTC.

The chain combines TRBV7-2 with TRBJ2-7; 9 bases map to TRBD1. V dropped 7 bases and J dropped 5; count of bases not matched to a gene: 6. CDR1 and CDR2 from the germline V gene are SGHTA and FQGNSA. The CDR3 is 13 residues long. CDR3 protein: CASIQDRGHEQYF. CDR3 sequence (DNA): TGTGCCAGCATCCAGGACAGGGGCCACGAGCAGTACTTC. Supplemented by reference TRBV7-2 and TRBJ2-7, the full variable domain reads GAGVSQSPSNKVTEKGKDVELRCDPISGHTALYWYRQSLGQGLEFLIYFQGNSAPDKSGLPSDRFSAERTGGSVSTLTIQRTQQEDSAVYLCASIQDRGHEQYFGPGTRLTVT.